Described below is a single TCR beta chain sequence and its context. This entry belongs to a study of T cell changes during pregnancy in multiple sclerosis. Measured with immunoSEQ multiplex PCR; TCRdb has only the in-frame clones, and not every one. Among 90,000 to 95,000 clones listed, 94% were seen once. V was cut by 6 bases and J by 2 bases, with 20 bases left in between. CDR1 and CDR2 from the germline V gene are MDHEN and SYDVKM. The CDR3 spans 17 residues. This receptor was obtained from a female donor with multiple sclerosis, enrolled in a pregnancy study. V is TRBV28 and J is TRBJ1-5, with D tentatively TRBD1 (6 bases). The material sequenced was peripheral blood, taken in the third trimester of pregnancy. The CDR3, as DNA: TGTGCCAGCAGCCGCGCCAGGGGTGGGTTTGGCAATCAGCCCCAGCATTTT. This gives the protein CASSRARGGFGNQPQHF.